This is a list of T cell receptor beta chains from one sample in a study of blood T cells in healthy people across ages. TCRdb ran MiXCR on the 5' RACE reads and lists one entry per CDR3 protein. The table lists about 650,000 distinct CDR3 sequences, 32% of them singletons, with less than 20% in the top ten. The sequenced sample was blood. All receptors derive from a woman of 80 years or more in good health. The CDR3 runs from the conserved cysteine through the conserved F or W. Fields, in order: V gene, clone size, D gene, J gene, CDR3 DNA, CDR3 protein. A D gene is named only where the DNA matches it firmly. The size of a clone is reported for some rows only, either as once, few or many, or as a class for expanded clones.

>TRBV18|.|TRBD1|TRBJ1-5
TGTGCCAGCCCCTTGGGACAGGGCAGCAATCAGCCCCAGCATTTT
CASPLGQGSNQPQHF
>TRBV6-5|few|TRBD2|TRBJ2-7
TGTGCCAGCAGTTCCCCTTCAAAGCGGGGGGGCTACGAGCAGTACTTC
CASSSPSKRGGYEQYF
>TRBV7-2|few|TRBD1|TRBJ1-6
TGTGCCAGCAGCTTGACCGGGACAGGGAATAATTCACCCCTCCACTTT
CASSLTGTGNNSPLHF
>TRBV20-1|.|.|TRBJ1-2
TGCAGTGCTAGTCCGACAGAGAACTATGGCTACACCTTC
CSASPTENYGYTF
>TRBV11-2|few|.|TRBJ1-4
TGTGCCAGCAGCCATAATGAAAACCTGTTTTTT
CASSHNENLFF
>TRBV13|many|TRBD1|TRBJ2-5
TGTGCCAGCACCCACAGGGGGGAGACCCAGTACTTC
CASTHRGETQYF
>TRBV18|once|.|TRBJ2-3
TGTGCCAGCTCACCGGTCGGGCCTTTAGATACGCAGTATTTT
CASSPVGPLDTQYF
>TRBV9|many|.|TRBJ2-7
TGTGCCAGCAGCCCCGGGTTCGAGCAGTACTTC
CASSPGFEQYF
>TRBV10-3|many|.|TRBJ2-3
TGTGCCATCAGTGAGCGGACCACAGATACGCAGTATTTT
CAISERTTDTQYF
>TRBV2|.|.|TRBJ1-5
TGTGCCAGCAGACTGAACAGGGTAAATCAGCCCCAGCATTTT
CASRLNRVNQPQHF
>TRBV6-5|.|TRBD2|TRBJ2-2
TGTGCCAGCAGTTACTCTCGCGGGGGGGACACCGGGGAGCTGTTTTTT
CASSYSRGGDTGELFF
>TRBV20-1|few|TRBD1|TRBJ2-5
TGCAGTGCTGGATCCCTGACAGGGTCTCGGGAGACCCAGTACTTC
CSAGSLTGSRETQYF
>TRBV20-1|.|TRBD1|TRBJ2-5
TGCAGTGCTAGCCTGACAGGGCCAGAGACCCAGTACTTC
CSASLTGPETQYF
>TRBV7-2|.|TRBD2|TRBJ2-1
TGTGCCAGCGGGGAAGCGGGGGCAAACAATGAGCAGTTCTTC
CASGEAGANNEQFF
>TRBV20-1|.|TRBD1|TRBJ1-1
TGCAGTGCTCCTAAAATTACAGGGGACACTGAAGCTTTCTTT
CSAPKITGDTEAFF
>TRBV7-2|many|.|TRBJ1-2
TGTGCCAGCAGCTTAGGGGCGGTCAGGCAGATTAACTATGGCTACACCTTC
CASSLGAVRQINYGYTF